The clone carrying this TCR beta chain was seen at least ten times. Its cognate antigen is unknown. The length of the CDR3 is 15 residues. V was trimmed by 2 bases and J by 5 bases, leaving 14 bases between them. Germline CDR1 is SGHTS and CDR2 is YDEGEE. Individual cDNA molecules received unique molecular identifiers during library preparation. Via MiXCR, TCRdb re-called the 5' RACE reads, giving one row per CDR3 protein. This table has about 35,000 distinct CDR3 sequences, 5% to 6% appearing once. This entry belongs to a study of early T cells in non-severe SARS-CoV-2 infection. Study-level background: Whole-blood bulk RNA, unsorted, was sequenced, and chains were unpaired. Findings and caveats of the study: Anti-spike CD8 responses were favored by VDJdb matching, which missed private and CD4 specificities.

The sample consisted of whole blood. This TCR was recovered from an adult who was a healthcare worker with PCR-confirmed SARS-CoV-2 infection or an uninfected control (not recorded which). V and J are TRBV5-8 and TRBJ1-5; the D gene is possibly TRBD1 (6 bases). Here the CDR3 reads CASSFQGGGHQPQHF. As DNA, the CDR3 is TGTGCCAGCAGCTTTCAGGGAGGGGGGCATCAGCCCCAGCATTTT.